The subject of this entry is one T cell receptor beta chain. The antigen is undetermined. The data stem from a study of post-analysis software for immune sequencing data. The trim removed 5 bases at V and 3 bases at J, leaving 5 bases unmatched. The CDR3 runs 15 residues. Germline V lookup: CDR1 SNHLY, CDR2 FYNNEI. Carried by the TCR beta cDNA libraries were unique molecular identifiers. TCRdb recomputed calls from the PCR reads with MiXCR, one row per CDR3 protein. This table holds over 700,000 distinct CDR3 sequences, approximately 30% found once. Study-wide findings and caveats: With TRBV5-6, TRBV5-1 and TRBV20-1 included, five TRBV segments were more frequent in patients than in controls.

The J gene is TRBJ2-5, the V gene TRBV2; 11 bases match TRBD2. The material sequenced was blood. The sequence was collected from a girl between 10 and 17 years old with multiple sclerosis. CDR3 in amino acids: CASSLAGGTKETQYF. The CDR3 DNA reads as TGTGCCAGCAGTCTAGCGGGGGGCACGAAAGAGACCCAGTACTTC.